This T cell receptor (beta chain) comes out of a study of T-cell reconstitution after alpha-beta-depleted transplantation in children. In its sample, this clonotype was seen many times. Using unique molecular identifiers, the investigators prepared the TCRbeta library. Via MiXCR, TCRdb re-called the PCR reads, giving one row per CDR3 protein. The table shows around 380,000 distinct CDR3 sequences, with 11% occurring only once. The sample here was PBMCs from the stem cell graft donor, taken from the stem cell graft. The TCR comes from a human donor who donated a stem cell graft to a child with acute myeloid leukemia.

The CDR3 loop reads CSGEGIAKNIQYF. The CDR3 DNA reads TGCAGTGGGGAGGGGATAGCCAAAAACATTCAGTACTTC. The V gene is TRBV20-1, the J gene TRBJ2-4; 7 bases map to TRBD2. From germline, CDR1 is DFQATT and CDR2 SNEGSKA (reference sequence). The CDR3 loop spans 13 amino acids. J was trimmed by 0 bases and V by 7 bases; bases with no gene match: 3.